The rows below give T cell receptor beta chains drawn from one sample of a study of blood T cell repertoires in COVID-19. Profiling relied on immunoSEQ multiplex PCR, and the TCRdb table lists in-frame clones only, not all of them. The data hold approximately 190,000 clones, with 70% to 90% observed a single time. Sample: peripheral blood. These receptor sequences come from a man aged 60 to 75 with active or convalescent COVID-19. The CDR3 runs from the conserved cysteine through the conserved F or W. A D gene is named only where the DNA matches it firmly. A clone size is listed for some rows: how often the clone was seen (once, few, many), or a class if it is expanded.

J: TRBJ2-1
D: .
length: 12
V: TRBV5-1
size: once
CDR3: CASSLGAVEQFF
DNA: TGCGCCAGCAGCTTGGGGGCAGTTGAGCAGTTCTTC

J: TRBJ1-2
D: TRBD1
length: 14
V: TRBV5-4
size: .
CDR3: CASSSGQGVYGYTF
DNA: TGTGCCAGCAGCTCAGGACAGGGGGTATATGGCTACACCTTC

J: TRBJ1-1
D: TRBD1
length: 14
V: TRBV5-1
size: .
CDR3: CASSPLTGSTEAFF
DNA: TGCGCCAGCAGCCCACTGACAGGGAGCACTGAAGCTTTCTTT

J: TRBJ2-2
D: TRBD1
length: 16
V: TRBV7-9
size: .
CDR3: CASSSSTRQGAGELFF
DNA: TGTGCCAGCAGCTCCTCGACCAGACAGGGGGCCGGGGAGCTGTTTTTT

J: TRBJ2-7
D: .
length: 12
V: TRBV20-1
size: once
CDR3: CSASTGYYEQYF
DNA: TGCAGTGCTAGTACAGGGTACTACGAGCAGTACTTC

J: TRBJ2-2
D: TRBD2
length: 15
V: TRBV7-9
size: .
CDR3: CASSVAGGALGELFF
DNA: TGTGCCAGCAGCGTCGCGGGGGGGGCCCTCGGGGAGCTGTTTTTT

J: TRBJ1-6
D: .
length: 13
V: TRBV27
size: .
CDR3: CASSFIRDSPLHF
DNA: TGTGCCAGCAGTTTCATCAGGGATTCACCCCTCCACTTT

J: TRBJ2-1
D: TRBD2
length: 16
V: TRBV6-5
size: .
CDR3: CASSSSGGAVYNEQFF
DNA: TGTGCCAGCAGTTCTAGCGGGGGGGCGGTCTACAATGAGCAGTTCTTC

J: TRBJ2-1
D: TRBD2
length: 13
V: TRBV19
size: .
CDR3: CASSPQLAGEQFF
DNA: TGTGCCAGTAGCCCCCAACTAGCGGGGGAGCAGTTCTTC

J: TRBJ2-2
D: TRBD2
length: 14
V: TRBV5-1
size: .
CDR3: CASSLDGGAGELFF
DNA: TGCGCCAGCAGCTTGGACGGGGGGGCCGGGGAGCTGTTTTTT

J: TRBJ1-2
D: TRBD1
length: 15
V: TRBV6-5
size: .
CDR3: CASNGGGRGNYGYTF
DNA: TGTGCCAGCAACGGGGGGGGCAGGGGGAACTATGGCTACACCTTC

J: TRBJ2-1
D: .
length: 13
V: TRBV7-3
size: .
CDR3: CASSLSRDNEQFF
DNA: TGTGCCAGCAGCTTATCCCGGGACAATGAGCAGTTCTTC

J: TRBJ2-4
D: .
length: 14
V: TRBV7-2
size: .
CDR3: CASSLGGRSHIQYF
DNA: TGTGCCAGCAGCTTAGGGGGCAGAAGCCACATTCAGTACTTC

J: TRBJ2-7
D: .
length: 12
V: TRBV19
size: .
CDR3: CAGRDKCYEQYF
DNA: TGTGCCGGCCGGGACAAATGCTACGAGCAGTACTTC

J: TRBJ2-3
D: TRBD1
length: 17
V: TRBV2
size: .
CDR3: CASSEARGRGRGDTQYF
DNA: TGTGCCAGCAGTGAAGCGCGGGGCAGGGGGCGCGGAGATACGCAGTATTTT

J: TRBJ1-3
D: TRBD1
length: 19
V: TRBV5-1
size: .
CDR3: CASSLARLGQGANRNTIYF
DNA: TGCGCCAGCAGCTTGGCACGTTTGGGACAGGGGGCAAATCGAAACACCATATATTTT

J: TRBJ2-5
D: .
length: 14
V: TRBV5-1
size: .
CDR3: CASNRQDPGETQYF
DNA: TGCGCCAGCAATCGACAGGACCCGGGGGAGACCCAGTACTTC

J: TRBJ1-1
D: TRBD1
length: 16
V: TRBV18
size: .
CDR3: CASSQGTAAMNTEAFF
DNA: TGTGCCAGCTCACAAGGGACAGCAGCCATGAACACTGAAGCTTTCTTT

J: TRBJ1-6
D: TRBD1
length: 12
V: TRBV10-3
size: once
CDR3: CASTQGASPLHF
DNA: TGTGCCTCAACACAGGGGGCTTCACCCCTCCACTTT

J: TRBJ1-4
D: .
length: 14
V: TRBV5-5
size: once
CDR3: CASSSGVSDEKLFF
DNA: TGTGCCAGCAGCTCGGGGGTATCGGATGAAAAACTGTTTTTT

J: TRBJ2-1
D: .
length: 13
V: TRBV5-1
size: once
CDR3: CASSTLGYNEQFF
DNA: TGCGCCAGCAGCACTCTAGGATACAATGAGCAGTTCTTC

J: TRBJ2-3
D: TRBD2
length: 12
V: TRBV12-3/TRBV12-4
size: .
CDR3: CASSGGAGTQYF
DNA: TGTGCCAGCAGCGGGGGGGCGGGTACGCAGTATTTT

J: TRBJ1-2
D: .
length: 16
V: TRBV2
size: .
CDR3: CASRRRDLRGNYGYTF
DNA: TGTGCCAGCAGACGTAGGGACCTGAGGGGGAACTATGGCTACACCTTC

J: TRBJ1-6
D: TRBD1
length: 14
V: TRBV5-4
size: .
CDR3: CASSFRGRDSPLHF
DNA: TGTGCCAGCAGCTTCAGGGGGCGAGATTCACCCCTCCACTTT

J: TRBJ2-7
D: TRBD1
length: 14
V: TRBV6-1
size: once
CDR3: CASSEQGAAYEQYF
DNA: TGTGCCAGCAGTGAACAGGGGGCGGCTTACGAGCAGTACTTC

J: TRBJ2-7
D: .
length: 15
V: TRBV5-6
size: .
CDR3: CASSLYWAGNYEQYF
DNA: TGTGCCAGCAGCTTGTATTGGGCAGGGAACTACGAGCAGTACTTC

J: TRBJ2-7
D: .
length: 13
V: TRBV2
size: .
CDR3: CASSEAMGAEQYF
DNA: TGTGCCAGCAGTGAAGCTATGGGGGCCGAGCAGTACTTC

J: TRBJ1-2
D: TRBD1
length: 19
V: TRBV23-1
size: .
CDR3: CASSQLLETGVGANYGYTF
DNA: TGCGCCAGCAGTCAATTGCTCGAAACAGGGGTCGGGGCTAACTATGGCTACACCTTC

J: TRBJ2-7
D: .
length: 15
V: TRBV5-4
size: .
CDR3: CASSDRKGGSYEQYF
DNA: TGTGCCAGCAGCGACCGAAAGGGGGGGTCCTACGAGCAGTACTTC

J: TRBJ2-2
D: TRBD1
length: 17
V: TRBV4-2
size: .
CDR3: CASSSHPGQGATGELFF
DNA: TGTGCCAGCAGCTCCCACCCGGGACAGGGGGCAACCGGGGAGCTGTTTTTT

J: TRBJ2-2
D: .
length: 14
V: TRBV11-3
size: .
CDR3: CASSLGRGSGELFF
DNA: TGTGCCAGCAGCTTAGGAAGGGGATCCGGGGAGCTGTTTTTT

J: TRBJ1-6
D: .
length: 12
V: TRBV6-1
size: few
CDR3: CASSDAFGPLHF
DNA: TGTGCCAGCAGTGATGCCTTCGGTCCCCTCCACTTT

J: TRBJ1-3
D: TRBD1
length: 15
V: TRBV9
size: .
CDR3: CASSSQGAAGNTIYF
DNA: TGTGCCAGCAGCTCTCAGGGGGCGGCGGGAAACACCATATATTTT

J: TRBJ1-5
D: .
length: 13
V: TRBV7-9
size: .
CDR3: CASSLGGDQPQHF
DNA: TGTGCCAGCAGCTTAGGGGGGGACCAGCCCCAGCATTTT

J: TRBJ1-2
D: .
length: 16
V: TRBV3-1/TRBV3-2
size: .
CDR3: CASSPGHLASNYGYTF
DNA: TGTGCCAGCAGTCCGGGACACCTGGCGTCTAACTATGGCTACACCTTC

J: TRBJ1-2
D: .
length: 12
V: TRBV29-1
size: .
CDR3: CSASEGEYGYTF
DNA: TGCAGCGCAAGCGAGGGGGAGTATGGCTACACCTTC

J: TRBJ2-3
D: .
length: 16
V: TRBV7-9
size: .
CDR3: CASSPRGLRTGNTQYF
DNA: TGTGCCAGCAGCCCGCGGGGGCTAAGGACGGGTAATACGCAGTATTTT

J: TRBJ1-1
D: .
length: 12
V: TRBV6-6
size: .
CDR3: CASRLGETEAFF
DNA: TGTGCCAGCAGACTGGGAGAAACTGAAGCTTTCTTT

J: TRBJ1-1
D: TRBD1
length: 13
V: TRBV6-5
size: .
CDR3: CASSKTGGTEAFF
DNA: TGTGCCAGCAGCAAGACAGGGGGCACTGAAGCTTTCTTT

J: TRBJ2-1
D: .
length: 9
V: TRBV29-1
size: .
CDR3: CSVGVEQFF
DNA: TGCAGCGTTGGAGTAGAGCAGTTCTTC

J: TRBJ2-7
D: TRBD1
length: 13
V: TRBV19
size: .
CDR3: CASSRQGFHEQYF
DNA: TGTGCCAGTAGCCGACAGGGCTTCCACGAGCAGTACTTC